A single sample gave rise to the 14 T cell receptor beta chains below, sequenced in a study of sequential checkpoint blockade in melanoma. The method was immunoSEQ multiplex PCR; TCRdb's version includes in-frame clones alone and lacks a portion of them. The sample lists approximately 23,000 clones; roughly 80% were seen once. Sample treatment: randomized to nivolumab then ipilimumab (arm A) or the reverse (arm B). The specimen was CD8+ T cells sorted from blood (inferred from file names), collected from a patient given nivolumab and ipilimumab in sequence. All receptors derive from a human donor with melanoma.

This chain links TRBV4-3 with TRBJ2-1; 9 nucleotides match TRBD2. Per the germline V gene, CDR1 is LGHNA and CDR2 is YSLEER. The V segment lost 2 bases and the J segment 3 bases; nucleotides outside the gene matches: 8. The length of the CDR3 is 17 residues. CDR3 coding DNA: TGCGCCAGCAGCCAACCCGGGGCGGGAGGGGGCTACAATGAGCAGTTCTTC. The encoded protein is CASSQPGAGGGYNEQFF.

The gene calls are TRBV10-3 and TRBJ1-6, with no clear D. The CDR3 is made up of 18 amino acids. Germline CDR1 ENHRY, CDR2 SYGVKD. Between the trimmed V and J ends, which lost 0 bases and 0 bases, there was a span of 12 bases. The CDR3 region has the DNA TGTGCCATCAGTGAGTCGCGAAGGACTAGCTCCTATAATTCACCCCTCCACTTT. This encodes CAISESRRTSSYNSPLHF.

The V and J genes are TRBV4-3 and TRBJ1-2; a weak D match, TRBD1 (6 bases). V was cut by 4 bases and J by 4 bases, with 13 bases left in between. This CDR3 is 14 amino acids long. Germline CDR1 reads LGHNA; CDR2 reads YSLEER. CDR3 bases: TGCGCCAGCAGCCCCGGGGGGGGCGGCTATGGCTACACCTTC. Protein: CASSPGGGGYGYTF.

This clone was observed a handful of times. The rearrangement joins TRBV27 to TRBJ1-2; a possible D gene is TRBD1 (6 bases). The CDR3 sequence is 14 residues long. Germline V gives CDR1 MNHEY, CDR2 SMNVEV (reference sequence). The V end was cut by 7 bases, the J end by 8 bases, with 20 bases between. Here the CDR3 reads CASIALDRGGGYTF. In DNA, the CDR3 is TGTGCCAGCATCGCTCTGGATAGGGGGGGCGGCTACACCTTC.

This chain uses TRBV7-8 with TRBJ2-5; tentatively, D is TRBD1 (6 bases). V shed 5 bases and J shed 3 bases, with 19 bases lying between them. The length of the CDR3 is 16 residues. From germline, CDR1 is SGHVS and CDR2 FQNEAQ. CDR3 sequence (DNA): TGTGCCAGCAGCCACCCCCGGGGACAACCAAAAGAGACCCAGTACTTC. Protein: CASSHPRGQPKETQYF.

V is TRBV11-2 and J is TRBJ2-1; D is unclear. Germline assignment: CDR1 SGHAT and CDR2 FQNNGV. V was cut by 0 bases and J by 15 bases, with 12 bases left in between. CDR3 size: 12 residues. CDR3 DNA sequence: TGTGCCAGCAGCTTAGATCTACCCGTACGGTTCTTC. Translating it yields CASSLDLPVRFF.

The chain joins TRBV25-1 to TRBJ2-7; D gene uncertain. Germline-derived CDR1 and CDR2 are MGHDK and SYGVNS. V shed 4 bases and J shed 0 bases, with 7 bases lying between them. The CDR3 runs to 13 residues. The CDR3 DNA reads TGTGCCAGCAGTGGCGGTAACTCCTACGAGCAGTACTTC. Amino acid sequence: CASSGGNSYEQYF.

The chain is built from TRBV27 and TRBJ1-4, with D perhaps matching TRBD1 (5 bases). This CDR3 has 17 amino acids. Germline V gene lookup returns CDR1 MNHEY and CDR2 SMNVEV (reference sequence). Between the trimmed V and J ends, which lost 6 bases and 5 bases, there was a span of 22 bases. The DNA of the CDR3 is TGTGCCAGCAGCTCATTCCGCAATGGGGCCCAGAATGAAAAACTGTTTTTT. It specifies CASSSFRNGAQNEKLFF. Full variable domain (missing parts from reference TRBV27 and TRBJ1-4): EAQVTQNPRYLITVTGKKLTVTCSQNMNHEYMSWYRQDPGLGLRQIYYSMNVEVTDKGDVPEGYKVSRKEKRNFPLILESPSPNQTSLYFCASSSFRNGAQNEKLFFGSGTQLSVL.

This clone is medium-sized by share. The rearrangement uses TRBV28 and TRBJ1-4; a possible D gene is TRBD1 (5 bases). Trimming took off 1 base at V and 14 bases at J, with 14 bases between the two ends. This CDR3 region has 13 residues. The germline V gene encodes CDR1 MDHEN and CDR2 SYDVKM. This CDR3 reads CASSLSPTTDLFF. For the CDR3, the DNA is TGTGCCAGCAGTTTATCGCCGACGACAGACCTGTTTTTT. The whole variable domain, filled in from reference TRBV28 and TRBJ1-4, reads DVKVTQSSRYLVKRTGEKVFLECVQDMDHENMFWYRQDPGLGLRLIYFSYDVKMKEKGDIPEGYSVSREKKERFSLILESASTNQTSMYLCASSLSPTTDLFFGSGTQLSVL.

The chain links TRBV28 to TRBJ2-3; TRBD2 aligns across 10 bases. In germline, CDR1 is MDHEN, CDR2 SYDVKM. The CDR3 is made up of 15 amino acids. V dropped 6 bases and J dropped 5; count of bases not matched to a gene: 8. CDR3 loop: CASRAAGGPGDTQYF. The CDR3 DNA reads TGTGCCAGCAGGGCAGCGGGGGGGCCAGGAGATACGCAGTATTTT.

In this sample, this clone turned up once. The genes are TRBV4-1 and TRBJ1-1; D is perhaps TRBD1 (5 bases). The CDR3 is made up of 15 amino acids. Germline values: CDR1 MGHRA, CDR2 YSYEKL. Trimming took 4 bases from V and 4 from J, leaving 16 bases between them. The CDR3 DNA reads as TGCGCCAGCAGCCCTCTGGGGCAGGGTGGCACTGAAGCTTTCTTT. This codes for CASSPLGQGGTEAFF.

The chain recombines TRBV5-1 with TRBJ1-4; 8 nucleotides align to TRBD1. The CDR3 contains 14 residues. The germline gives CDR1 SGHRS, CDR2 YFSETQ. The V gene end was trimmed by 4 bases and the J gene end by 7 bases; junction bases not matched to a gene: 6. For the CDR3, the DNA is TGCGCCAGCAGCCAATGGACAGGGCGTGAAAAACTGTTTTTT. This encodes CASSQWTGREKLFF.

This chain connects TRBV9 to TRBJ1-4; no reliable D call. V lost 0 bases and J lost 10, with 10 bases in between. The CDR3 covers 13 residues. Germline V gene sequence: CDR1 SGDLS, CDR2 YYNGEE. CDR3 coding DNA: TGTGCCAGCAGCGTAGATAGCGGCAGAAAACTGTTTTTT. This translates into CASSVDSGRKLFF.

The chain recombines TRBV28 with TRBJ2-1; no clear D. V dropped 2 bases and J dropped 0 bases, with 5 bases sitting between them. CDR1 and CDR2 from the germline V gene are MDHEN and SYDVKM. The CDR3 has 14 amino acids. The CDR3 protein is CASSLTSSYNEQFF. The CDR3, as DNA: TGTGCCAGCAGTTTAACAAGCTCCTACAATGAGCAGTTCTTC.